The T cell receptor beta chain described here comes from a study of shared clonotypes between healthy human individuals. There are 14 residues in the CDR3. Germline values: CDR1 SQVTM, CDR2 ANQGSEA. V shed 6 bases and J shed 4 bases, with 18 bases lying between them. Study outcomes and limitations: Shared clonotypes across all four donors exceeded non-shared ones in generation probability. Memory subsets generally showed smaller estimated richness than naive subsets did.

Authors' processing steps: ImmunoSEQ supplied junction-only sequences lacking quality scores, so filtering was different. Sequencing was performed with immunoSEQ multiplex PCR; in TCRdb, only in-frame clones are kept and a portion is missing. From that table come the V and J calls and clone size; the DNA was used to work out D and trimming. This sample has about 2.3 million clones, with under 95% found just once. With respect to this clone: Its matching antigen is unknown.

V gene TRBV29-1 combines with J gene TRBJ2-5; tentative D call: TRBD2 (6 bases). Sequenced sample: naive CD4+ T cells from PBMCs. Subset given: CD45RA+ positively selected. This TCR derives from a man between 18 and 29 years old in good health. Some clones in this sample may be carry-over from other donors' samples. The CDR3 region has the DNA TGCAGCGTCACAGAAGGGACTGTGGGAGAGACCCAGTACTTC. It codes for CSVTEGTVGETQYF.